These T cell receptor beta chains were read from a single sample in a study of blood T cell repertoires in COVID-19. Libraries were prepared by immunoSEQ multiplex PCR; TCRdb keeps only in-frame clonotypes and omits some of them. The sample has more than 95,000 clones, around 85% seen once. The specimen sequenced was peripheral blood. These receptor sequences come from a woman of 80 years or more with COVID-19, enrolled during active disease. CDR3s include the opening cysteine and the closing phenylalanine or tryptophan. Each record gives: CDR3 protein, CDR3 DNA, D gene, J gene, CDR3 length, clone size, V gene. A D gene is named only where the DNA matches it firmly. Clone size, where shown, is once, few, many, or a class for clones that have expanded.

CDR3aa: CASSVRTDTEAFF
CDR3nt: TGTGCCAGCAGCGTTCGGACAGACACTGAAGCTTTCTTT
d_gene: -
j_gene: TRBJ1-1
len: 13
abundance: -
v_gene: TRBV9

CDR3aa: CASSSGLSTYEQYF
CDR3nt: TGTGCCAGCAGCTCGGGACTATCCACCTACGAGCAGTACTTC
d_gene: TRBD2
j_gene: TRBJ2-7
len: 14
abundance: -
v_gene: TRBV5-4

CDR3aa: CASSGTSGRLEETQYF
CDR3nt: TGTGCCAGCTCCGGGACTAGCGGGAGGCTGGAGGAGACCCAGTACTTC
d_gene: TRBD2
j_gene: TRBJ2-5
len: 16
abundance: once
v_gene: TRBV18

CDR3aa: CASTVREAEAFF
CDR3nt: TGTGCCAGCACCGTCCGGGAAGCTGAAGCTTTCTTT
d_gene: -
j_gene: TRBJ1-1
len: 12
abundance: -
v_gene: TRBV7-9

CDR3aa: CASSQDPGLAKAKNIQYF
CDR3nt: TGTGCCAGCAGCCAAGATCCGGGACTAGCGAAAGCCAAAAACATTCAGTACTTC
d_gene: TRBD2
j_gene: TRBJ2-4
len: 18
abundance: -
v_gene: TRBV3-1/TRBV3-2

CDR3aa: CASSGGAPGYGYTF
CDR3nt: TGTGCCAGCAGCGGAGGGGCGCCCGGCTATGGCTACACCTTC
d_gene: -
j_gene: TRBJ1-2
len: 14
abundance: -
v_gene: TRBV6-5

CDR3aa: CASSHRPIHSNQPQHF
CDR3nt: TGTGCCAGCAGCCACCGTCCTATTCATAGCAATCAGCCCCAGCATTTT
d_gene: -
j_gene: TRBJ1-5
len: 16
abundance: -
v_gene: TRBV5-8

CDR3aa: CASQIDAGAVTGELFF
CDR3nt: TGTGCCAGCCAAATAGACGCAGGGGCCGTCACCGGGGAGCTGTTTTTT
d_gene: -
j_gene: TRBJ2-2
len: 16
abundance: -
v_gene: TRBV5-4

CDR3aa: CAFTVPNYGYTF
CDR3nt: TGTGCCTTTACGGTCCCTAACTATGGCTACACCTTC
d_gene: -
j_gene: TRBJ1-2
len: 12
abundance: -
v_gene: TRBV6-5

CDR3aa: CASSQDRRGRGDGYTF
CDR3nt: TGTGCCAGCAGCCAAGATCGCAGGGGGCGAGGCGACGGCTACACCTTC
d_gene: TRBD1
j_gene: TRBJ1-2
len: 16
abundance: few
v_gene: TRBV3-1/TRBV3-2